This T cell receptor (beta chain) is drawn from a study of blood T cell repertoires in COVID-19. On the study more broadly: Samples taken during acute and convalescent COVID-19 were collected in the United States, Italy and Spain. Sources were T cells, B-cell-depleted T cells, or PBMCs; the material itself was cDNA or gDNA.

V was cut by 6 bases and J by 5 bases, with 13 bases left in between. CDR1 and CDR2 (germline): MDHEN, SYDVKM. The CDR3 length is 13 residues. Authors' processing steps: Cell counts per sample came from amplifying reference gene primers. This table comes from immunoSEQ multiplex PCR, and its TCRdb copy is limited to in-frame clones, with some not included. V and J calls and clone size are copied from that table; D and trimming were computed from the DNA. The profile shows some 180,000 clones, about 80% of them singletons. Sequenced sample: peripheral blood. This receptor was identified in an elderly woman with acute or convalescent COVID-19. J is TRBJ1-1 and V is TRBV28; D is perhaps TRBD1 (5 bases). CDR3 DNA sequence: TGTGCCAGCAGCCGTCTGGGGGGAACTGAAGCTTTCTTT. Its translation is CASSRLGGTEAFF.